This T cell receptor (beta chain) was identified during a study of graft-versus-host responses after intestinal transplantation. Study details: Recipients across the board were started on anti-thymocyte globulin induction, then kept on tacrolimus and steroids for around three years. Notes on the study in general: Marrow from the recipient contained GvH clones, some of which had appeared first in ileum or blood. The study associated peak circulating GvH clone levels with early post-transplant HvG declines.

The protocol was immunoSEQ multiplex PCR, while the TCRdb copy is restricted to in-frame clones and leaves out a portion. The sample lists 89,000 or so clones; roughly 80% were seen once. Comments on this clone: Antigen specificity is unknown.

The sequencing here drew on unstimulated CD4+ T cells sorted from spleen or lymph node cells, taken before intestinal transplant. This receptor was obtained from a human donor who received an intestinal transplant.

CDR3 residues: CASSAQSGADTQYF. Here the CDR3 DNA reads TGTGCCAGCAGCGCGCAGTCGGGAGCGGATACGCAGTATTTT. V and J are TRBV6-1 and TRBJ2-3, with D perhaps matching TRBD2 (6 bases). V lost 6 bases and J lost 6, with 16 bases in between. Germline CDR1 reads MNHNS; CDR2 reads SASEGT. There are 14 residues in the CDR3.